The next 10 T cell receptor beta chains were all read from a single sample in a study of shared clonotypes between healthy human individuals. Libraries were prepared by immunoSEQ multiplex PCR; TCRdb keeps only in-frame clonotypes and omits some of them. The data contain 1.4 million to 1.5 million clones, roughly 96% of them singletons. Sample: naive CD4+ T cells sorted from blood. This sample's subset: CD45RA+ positively selected. Receptors originate from a man aged 25-45 years in good health.

The V and J genes are TRBV2 and TRBJ2-3, with 7 bases fitting TRBD2. J was trimmed by 0 bases and V by 4 bases; bases with no gene match: 4. The length of the CDR3 is 15 residues. Germline V CDR1 and CDR2: SNHLY, FYNNEI. CDR3 protein: CASSAEGGSTDTQYF. In DNA, the CDR3 is TGTGCCAGCAGTGCAGAGGGAGGGAGCACAGATACGCAGTATTTT. Full variable domain (rest looked up from reference TRBV2 and TRBJ2-3): EPEVTQTPSHQVTQMGQEVILRCVPISNHLYFYWYRQILGQKVEFLVSFYNNEISEKSEIFDDQFSVERPDGSNFTLKIRSTKLEDSAMYFCASSAEGGSTDTQYFGPGTRLTVL.

V and J are TRBV15 and TRBJ2-5, with unresolved D. This CDR3 region has 13 residues. CDR1 is LNHNV, CDR2 YYDKDF, per germline (reference sequence). The V gene lost 1 base and the J gene lost 3 bases, with 6 bases spanning the gap. The DNA of the CDR3 is TGTGCCACCAGCAGAGTCTATAAAGAGACCCAGTACTTC. Its protein product is CATSRVYKETQYF.

The chain combines TRBV18 with TRBJ2-4, with unresolved D. The CDR3 has 17 amino acids. With 0 bases removed from V and 3 bases from J, the gap between germline ends came to 15 bases. Per germline, CDR1 KGHSH and CDR2 LQKENI. The CDR3 bases are TGTGCCAGCTCACCACCGGGAATAGAGGAACTCAAAAACATTCAGTACTTC. This codes for CASSPPGIEELKNIQYF.

The chain combines TRBV7-3 with TRBJ2-1; D is uncertain. Germline-derived CDR1 and CDR2 are SGHTA and FQGTGA. The V end lost 4 bases, the J end lost 0 bases, and 13 bases lay between the germline ends. The CDR3 is made up of 16 amino acids. The CDR3 loop is CASSSRGLTSYNEQFF. In DNA, the CDR3 is TGTGCCAGCAGCTCTCGCGGCCTCACCTCCTACAATGAGCAGTTCTTC.

The V call is TRBV6-5, the J call TRBJ2-7; the match to TRBD2 covers 7 bases. V shed 2 bases and J 6 bases; nucleotides not matched to a gene: 7. Germline loops: CDR1 MNHEY, CDR2 SVGAGI. The CDR3 is 14 residues long. The CDR3 here is CASSYLGGGSEQYF. The CDR3 DNA follows: TGTGCCAGCAGTTACCTTGGGGGGGGAAGCGAGCAGTACTTC.

The chain recombines TRBV7-2 with TRBJ2-1; TRBD1 agrees at 8 bases. The junction had 6 bases not matched to a gene; V was cut back by 5 bases and J by 6 bases. Germline V CDR1 and CDR2: SGHTA, FQGNSA. The CDR3 is 14 amino acids. CDR3 bases: TGTGCCAGCAGCGTAGACAGGGGCAGCAATGAGCAGTTCTTC. It specifies CASSVDRGSNEQFF.

This chain uses TRBV15 with TRBJ2-3, with unresolved D. Trimming removed 0 bases at V and 4 bases at J, with 8 bases between. The germline gives CDR1 LNHNV, CDR2 YYDKDF (reference sequence). CDR3 length: 14 amino acids. The CDR3 DNA reads TGTGCCACCAGCAGAGATAGTGCGGCAGATACGCAGTATTTT. Translation: CATSRDSAADTQYF. The complete variable domain, with remaining parts taken from reference TRBV15 and TRBJ2-3, reads DAMVIQNPRYQVTQFGKPVTLSCSQTLNHNVMYWYQQKSSQAPKLLFHYYDKDFNNEADTPDNFQSRRPNTSFCFLDIRSPGLGDTAMYLCATSRDSAADTQYFGPGTRLTVL.

This chain links TRBV11-2 with TRBJ2-7; possibly TRBD1 for D (5 bases). CDR3 size: 14 residues. The V gene's germline CDR1 is SGHAT and CDR2 FQNNGV. V lost 1 base, J lost 6 bases, and 13 bases lay in between. CDR3 in DNA: TGTGCCAGCAGCTTAGGACAGATAACGGGCGAGCAGTACTTC. This translates into CASSLGQITGEQYF. The full variable domain, completed using reference TRBV11-2 and TRBJ2-7, is EAGVAQSPRYKIIEKRQSVAFWCNPISGHATLYWYQQILGQGPKLLIQFQNNGVVDDSQLPKDRFSAERLKGVDSTLKIQPAKLEDSAVYLCASSLGQITGEQYFGPGTRLTVT.

The chain employs TRBV10-3 and TRBJ1-2; D unclear. Germline values: CDR1 ENHRY, CDR2 SYGVKD. The CDR3 contains 14 residues. V lost 11 bases and J 4 bases, leaving 20 bases between the germline ends. DNA of the CDR3: TGTGCCGCCGGTGGGGATAGCCCCACCTATGGCTACACCTTC. Its translation is CAAGGDSPTYGYTF.

The V gene is TRBV20-1, the J gene TRBJ2-1; the D is unclear. Germline loops: CDR1 DFQATT, CDR2 SNEGSKA (reference sequence). Trimming removed 1 base from V and 8 bases from J, with 6 bases in between. The CDR3 has 11 residues. The CDR3 region has the DNA TGCAGTGCTAGAGTGGTCGATGAGCAGTTCTTC. It translates to CSARVVDEQFF.